This is a list of T cell receptor beta chains from one sample in a study of CXCR3-negative and CXCR3-positive naive CD8 T cells. TCRdb reprocessed the 5' RACE reads and stores each CDR3 protein as one record, lacking DNA. The listing contains approximately 66,000 distinct CDR3 sequences. Sample: naive CXCR3- CD8+ T cells from blood. These receptor sequences come from a human donor in good health. Some clones in this sample may be carry-over from other donors' samples. Both conserved end residues are part of each CDR3.

J,V,CDR3
TRBJ2-1,TRBV6-1,CASSRVAGTGLPNEQFF
TRBJ2-7,TRBV28,CATGGLAVSSYEQYF
TRBJ2-2,TRBV7-9,CASSLAGPTLNTGELFF
TRBJ2-7,TRBV7-3,CASSPSASGEQYF
TRBJ2-1,TRBV4-2,CASSQVGDPRNEQFF
TRBJ1-5,TRBV15,CATSRPINRGHQPQHF
TRBJ2-3,TRBV28,CASSFGGDPVPDTDTQYF
TRBJ2-5,TRBV4-1,CASSQGVHLQETQYF
TRBJ2-6,TRBV3-1,CASSRAGISSGANVLTF
TRBJ2-7,TRBV29-1,CSVLMGGSYEQYF
TRBJ1-2,TRBV29-1,CSVGGPGTRADGYTF
TRBJ2-3,TRBV13,CASSSTSGSPDTQYF
TRBJ1-1,TRBV5-1,CASKVQGDEAFF
TRBJ2-3,TRBV7-9,CASSPRDRRDTQYF
TRBJ1-2,TRBV7-9,CASSTGTEIAGYTF
TRBJ2-3,TRBV3-1,CASSPWTSGRTDTQYF
TRBJ2-3,TRBV5-1,CASTDGFTQYF
TRBJ2-3,TRBV7-3,CASSFSGIGTDTQYF
TRBJ2-7,TRBV10-3,CAISAGAPPDEQYF
TRBJ2-1,TRBV12-3/TRBV12-4,CASSLTFNEQFF
TRBJ2-7,TRBV28,CASSPGTYEQYF
TRBJ1-2,TRBV6-6,CASSQPGQKPYGYTF
TRBJ1-2,TRBV28,CASSSRDRYNYGYTF
TRBJ2-3,TRBV4-3,CASSQGLGTTNTDTQYF
TRBJ1-5,TRBV12-5,CARSDRYQPQHF
TRBJ2-1,TRBV20-1,CSARIPDGNEQFF
TRBJ2-2,TRBV6-4,CASSDGTSTGELFF
TRBJ2-7,TRBV29-1,CSVEEAWGSYEQYF
TRBJ2-1,TRBV4-1,CASSLDTSSYNEQFF
TRBJ1-1,TRBV5-1,CASSPDGIPAMNTEAFF
TRBJ2-1,TRBV28,CASSSGRVSTGSIYEQFF
TRBJ1-2,TRBV12-3/TRBV12-4,CASNSQGASGYTF
TRBJ2-7,TRBV20-1,CSARGLGDASYEQYF
TRBJ2-3,TRBV29-1,CSVDVAGDTDTQYF
TRBJ2-7,TRBV29-1,CSVATGFSYEQYF